Each of the 22 T cell receptor beta chains below was sequenced from the same sample in a study of cytomegalovirus exposure and HLA in healthy donors. The PCR ran on 60 Vbeta and 13 Jbeta primers. The table came from immunoSEQ multiplex PCR; TCRdb's copy has only in-frame clones and leaves some out. Here the sample spans 210,000 or so clones, 75% to 90% being singletons. Sequencing was done on a sample of PBMCs. The receptors were sampled from a boy between 2 and 15 years old in good health and CMV-seronegative.

The CDR3 nucleotides are TGCGCCAGCAGCCAAGAAGGGGGACTAGCGGGAGTGCTGGACGAGCAGTACTTC. As protein: CASSQEGGLAGVLDEQYF. The rearrangement links TRBV4-1 to TRBJ2-5; TRBD2 aligns across 14 bases. The DNA end favors TRBJ2-7, so the J call may be wrong. CDR1 is MGHRA and CDR2 is YSYEKL in the germline V gene. This CDR3 has 18 amino acids.

The chain is built from TRBV7-2 and TRBJ2-7; TRBD2 agrees at 16 bases. The CDR3 length is 16 residues. V shed 5 bases and J 7 bases; nucleotides not matched to a gene: 8. Germline CDR1 SGHTA, CDR2 FQGNSA. The CDR3 reads CASSAGTSGGAREQYF. The DNA of the CDR3 is TGTGCCAGCAGCGCCGGGACTAGCGGGGGGGCCAGAGAGCAGTACTTC.

The V and J genes are TRBV6-5 and TRBJ2-7; tentative D call: TRBD1 (6 bases). This CDR3 region has 13 residues. The germline V and J ends were trimmed by 5 bases and 5 bases, with 13 bases remaining between them. Germline loops: CDR1 MNHEY, CDR2 SVGAGI. The CDR3: CASSGYRDDEQYF. The CDR3 DNA reads TGTGCCAGCAGTGGATACAGGGACGACGAGCAGTACTTC.

The chain links TRBV9 to TRBJ2-1; TRBD2 matches at 7 bases. The CDR3 sequence is 15 residues long. V was clipped by 4 bases and J by 7 bases; unmatched bases: 11. Germline CDR1 SGDLS, CDR2 YYNGEE. CDR3 sequence (DNA): TGTGCCAGCAGCCTCCGGACTAGGGGTTTTAATGAGCAGTTCTTC. Its protein product is CASSLRTRGFNEQFF. The full variable domain, rest sourced from reference TRBV9 and TRBJ2-1, is DSGVTQTPKHLITATGQRVTLRCSPRSGDLSVYWYQQSLDQGLQFLIQYYNGEERAKGNILERFSAQQFPDLHSELNLSSLELGDSALYFCASSLRTRGFNEQFFGPGTRLTVL.

In its sample, this clone was seen a few times. The chain combines TRBV11-2 with TRBJ2-3; possibly TRBD2 for D (6 bases). V was pared by 6 bases and J by 6 bases, with 19 bases between. Germline CDR1 reads SGHAT; CDR2 reads FQNNGV. This CDR3 is 15 amino acids long. This chain's CDR3 is CASRVAELAPDTQYF. CDR3 nucleotide sequence: TGTGCCAGCAGAGTAGCGGAGTTGGCCCCCGATACGCAGTATTTT.

The rearrangement joins TRBV29-1 to TRBJ2-2; TRBD1 might be the D (6 bases). The germline V gene encodes CDR1 SQVTM and CDR2 ANQGSEA. The CDR3 totals 15 residues. With 7 bases removed from V and 3 bases from J, the gap between germline ends came to 18 bases. CDR3 coding DNA: TGCAGCGCCAAATTCCGGGACACTTACACCGGGGAGCTGTTTTTT. The encoded protein is CSAKFRDTYTGELFF.

The chain combines TRBV4-1 with TRBJ1-1; 7 bases line up with TRBD1. From germline, CDR1 is MGHRA and CDR2 YSYEKL. CDR3 length: 17 residues. J lost 5 bases, V lost 5 bases, and 17 bases had no gene match. The CDR3 DNA is TGCGCCAGCAGCTTCGTACAGGGGCCCGGAGGAACTACTGAAGCTTTCTTT. Translating it yields CASSFVQGPGGTTEAFF.

The rearrangement links TRBV30 to TRBJ1-2; 7 bases map to TRBD1. V dropped 6 bases and J dropped 1; count of bases not matched to a gene: 2. The CDR3 length is 12 residues. Germline V gene lookup returns CDR1 GTSNPN and CDR2 SVGIG (reference sequence). The DNA for the CDR3 is TGTGCCTGCGGGACAGATAACTATGGCTACACCTTC. It translates to CACGTDNYGYTF.

The rearrangement joins TRBV4-1 to TRBJ2-1; D ambiguous. The germline V gene has CDR1 MGHRA and CDR2 YSYEKL. With 0 bases removed from V and 10 bases from J, the gap between germline ends came to 10 bases. The CDR3 is 13 residues long. This CDR3 is CASSQDTSAEQFF. In nucleotides, the CDR3 is TGCGCCAGCAGCCAAGATACATCAGCGGAGCAGTTCTTC.

The chain recombines TRBV4-1 with TRBJ1-1, with D perhaps matching TRBD1 (6 bases). The CDR3 contains 14 residues. Trimming shortened V by 2 bases and J by 0 bases, and 7 bases separated the two germline ends. CDR1 is MGHRA, CDR2 YSYEKL, per germline. The CDR3 spells CASSQQGMNTEAFF. The CDR3 bases are TGCGCCAGCAGCCAACAGGGGATGAACACTGAAGCTTTCTTT.

V usage is TRBV19 and J usage is TRBJ1-1; perhaps TRBD1 as D (6 bases). The V end lost 6 bases, the J end lost 5 bases, and 16 bases lay between the germline ends. Germline V CDR1 and CDR2: LNHDA, SQIVND (reference sequence). The CDR3 has 14 amino acids. CDR3 DNA: TGTGCCAGTAGGAAACAGGGCCCGGGGACTGAAGCTTTCTTT. It translates to CASRKQGPGTEAFF.

V is TRBV10-3 and J is TRBJ2-7; 8 nucleotides line up with TRBD2. The CDR3 spans 14 residues. In germline, CDR1 is ENHRY, CDR2 SYGVKD. Trimming removed 3 bases from V and 3 bases from J; junction bases left unmatched: 4. The CDR3 spells CAISDGRGDYEQYF. The CDR3 DNA is TGTGCCATCAGTGATGGGCGGGGGGACTACGAGCAGTACTTC.

This clone was recorded only once. V gene TRBV7-5 combines with J gene TRBJ2-1; TRBD1, the table's D call, lacks a check against the DNA. TRBV7-5 is reported as a pseudogene. The CDR3 is made up of 14 amino acids. This chain's CDR3 is CARSPQHYRGEQFF. The CDR3 DNA reads as TGTGCCAGAAGCCCGCAACACTATAGGGGTGAGCAGTTCTTC.

This clone has a handful of counts. Here the CDR3 DNA reads TGTGCCAGCAGCTTGTCACAGCACTACAATGAGCAGTTCTTC. Encoded protein: CASSLSQHYNEQFF. The chain is built from TRBV5-5 and TRBJ2-1; D remains ambiguous. Germline CDR1 and CDR2: SGHKS and YYEKEE (reference sequence). The CDR3 sequence is 14 residues long. V was clipped by 1 base and J by 3 bases, with 8 bases between them.

The chain uses TRBV5-1 and TRBJ1-6; perhaps TRBD1 as D (6 bases). CDR3 length equals 15 residues. Germline V gene data show CDR1 as SGHRS and CDR2 as YFSETQ. Deletions cut 0 bases from V and 9 bases from J, with 13 bases between. CDR3 coding DNA: TGCGCCAGCAGCTTGGTGTCGGGGGGCACTTCACCCCTCCACTTT. It encodes CASSLVSGGTSPLHF.

The chain employs TRBV27 and TRBJ2-3; possible D gene TRBD2, 7 bases. Germline CDR1 and CDR2: MNHEY and SMNVEV (reference sequence). This CDR3 has 16 amino acids. The V end was cut by 6 bases, the J end by 2 bases, with 18 bases between. CDR3 DNA sequence: TGTGCCAGCAGAACGGGGGCGGGGGCTTCCACAGATACGCAGTATTTT. Protein sequence: CASRTGAGASTDTQYF.

The chain uses TRBV6-6 and TRBJ1-1; D gene unclear. The germline V and J ends were trimmed by 7 bases and 1 base, with 16 bases remaining between them. CDR3 length: 15 amino acids. Germline loops: CDR1 MNHNY, CDR2 SVGAGI (reference sequence). The CDR3 sequence: CASIIGGPANTEAFF. Written as DNA, the CDR3 is TGTGCCAGCATCATCGGCGGGCCCGCGAACACTGAAGCTTTCTTT.

The V gene is TRBV2, the J gene TRBJ2-5; no reliable D call. TRBJ2-7 matches the DNA end more closely, so the J call is doubtful. The CDR3 has 15 residues. CDR1 and CDR2 from the germline V gene are SNHLY and FYNNEI. DNA of the CDR3: TGTGCCAGCAGTGAAGCGACACCGAAATCCTACGAGCAGTACTTC. Its protein product is CASSEATPKSYEQYF.

In this sample, this clone turned up once. This chain links TRBV19 with TRBJ1-6; a possible D gene is TRBD1 (6 bases). CDR1 LNHDA and CDR2 SQIVND come from the germline V gene (reference sequence). The CDR3 has 13 residues. V gave up 6 bases and J gave up 9 bases, with 12 bases separating them. CDR3 nucleotide sequence: TGTGCCAGTAGCCGGGACAACCCTTCACCCCTCCACTTT. It codes for CASSRDNPSPLHF.

The chain combines TRBV9 with TRBJ2-7, with D possibly TRBD2 on 6 matching bases. The V gene's germline CDR1 is SGDLS and CDR2 YYNGEE. Deletions cut 0 bases from V and 3 bases from J, with 19 bases between. The CDR3 is 17 amino acids. The CDR3 DNA reads TGTGCCAGCAGCGTAGGGGCTGGGCGGGACCCTTTCTACGAGCAGTACTTC. Encoded protein: CASSVGAGRDPFYEQYF.

V is TRBV27 and J is TRBJ2-1, with 14 positions matching TRBD2. The CDR3 consists of 16 residues. The V segment lost 3 bases and the J segment 8 bases; nucleotides outside the gene matches: 6. CDR1 and CDR2 (germline): MNHEY, SMNVEV (reference sequence). The CDR3 spells CASSFLGTSGSHEQFF. The CDR3 region has the DNA TGTGCCAGCAGTTTTCTCGGGACTAGCGGGAGCCATGAGCAGTTCTTC.

The rearrangement uses TRBV28 and TRBJ2-5, with D possibly matching TRBD1 (5 bases). In germline, CDR1 is MDHEN, CDR2 SYDVKM. The germline V and J ends were trimmed by 5 bases and 5 bases, with 15 bases remaining between them. The CDR3 has 14 amino acids. The CDR3 region has the DNA TGTGCCAGCAGTCAGGACATTGCCGGGGAGACCCAGTACTTC. Its protein product is CASSQDIAGETQYF.